This T cell receptor beta chain is from a study of T cells in Graves' hyperthyroidism and ophthalmopathy. General study findings and limits: Most clonotypes that expanded in the thyroid above 0.001 also showed up in blood.

Ophthalmopathy patients had moderate-to-severe active disease, CAS ≥3, NOSPECS ≥4, and disease duration under 3 months. Isolation of PBMCs was performed on roughly 9 ml fresh peripheral blood. With regard to this clonotype: No antigen is known for it. One end of the junction does not line up with germline, which may come from a read error.

The CDR3 covers 15 residues. Germline-derived CDR1 and CDR2 are MGHRA and YSYEKL. Researchers took RNA transcripts and amplified the TCR beta CDR3 regions from them. The HTBI primer set served for first-round RT-PCR of the TCR CDR3. A single record per CDR3 protein comes from TCRdb applying MiXCR to the multiplex PCR reads. The profile shows 450,000 to 650,000 distinct CDR3 sequences, about a sixth of them singletons. The genes are TRBV4-1 and TRBJ1-4; D may be TRBD1 (5 bases). Specimen: blood. The origin of this receptor is a woman between 18 and 29 years old with Graves' ophthalmopathy. The CDR3, as DNA: TGCGCCAACAGCCAATTCGGGGGATTGGAGGAAAAACTGTTTTTT. Protein product: CANSQFGGLEEKLFF.